This T cell receptor beta chain was recovered during a study of T cell responses to AZD1222 COVID-19 vaccine. The CDR3 spans 18 residues. V shed 2 bases, J shed 5 bases, and the junction held 14 bases outside the gene matches. Germline CDR1 MNHEY, CDR2 SVGEGT. Study-wide points: No day 14 peak samples; only post-peak repertoires were characterized.

Points on this clone: Its specificity is not known.

The table came from immunoSEQ multiplex PCR; TCRdb's copy has only in-frame clones and leaves some out. The sample gives 150,000 to 200,000 clones, roughly 94% of which show up once; over 4.5% is in the top ten. The TCR comes from an adult who received the AZD1222 COVID-19 vaccine. Specimen: peripheral blood, collected 28 days after the second AZD1222 dose. The chain joins TRBV6-2 or TRBV6-3 to TRBJ1-4; 7 bases align to TRBD1. The CDR3 bases are TGTGCCAGCAGTTACCCTCGCCTGCAAGCAGGGGGAAATGAAAAACTGTTTTTT. Translated, it gives CASSYPRLQAGGNEKLFF.